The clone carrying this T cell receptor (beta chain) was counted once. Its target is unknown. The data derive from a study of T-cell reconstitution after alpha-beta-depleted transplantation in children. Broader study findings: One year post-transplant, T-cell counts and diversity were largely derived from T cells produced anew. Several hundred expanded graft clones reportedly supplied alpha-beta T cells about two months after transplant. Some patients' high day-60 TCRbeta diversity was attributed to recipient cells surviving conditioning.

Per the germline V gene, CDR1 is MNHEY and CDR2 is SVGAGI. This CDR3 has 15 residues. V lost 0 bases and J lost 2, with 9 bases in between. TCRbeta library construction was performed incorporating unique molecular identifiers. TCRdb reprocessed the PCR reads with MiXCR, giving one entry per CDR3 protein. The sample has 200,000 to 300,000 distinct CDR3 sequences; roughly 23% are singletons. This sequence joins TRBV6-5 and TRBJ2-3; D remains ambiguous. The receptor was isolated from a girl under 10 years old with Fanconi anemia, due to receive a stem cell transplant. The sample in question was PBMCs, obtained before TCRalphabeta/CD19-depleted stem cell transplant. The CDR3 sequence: CASSYSPRITDTQYF. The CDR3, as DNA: TGTGCCAGCAGTTACTCCCCCAGGATCACAGATACGCAGTATTTT.